This T cell receptor (beta chain) was captured in a study of beta chain features in type 1 diabetes. Findings and caveats of the study: All four CD4+ subsets from Type 1 diabetes patients carried moderately but significantly shorter TCRB CDR3s.

V was cut by 2 bases and J by 7 bases, with 12 bases left in between. Germline V lookup: CDR1 MNHNS, CDR2 SASEGT. This CDR3 contains 13 residues. As regards this clone: Its antigen is still unknown.

cDNA synthesis used the whole RNA isolate, giving expressed TCRB sequences. Sequenced by immunoSEQ multiplex PCR; TCRdb stores in-frame clones only, minus some. The sample lists about 650,000 clones, around 12% seen once, with around 0.12% in the top ten. This sequence was found in a man aged 25-45 years with type 1 diabetes. V and J are TRBV6-1 and TRBJ2-7; the D gene is possibly TRBD2 (5 bases). Sequencing input: naive CD4+ T cells from blood. The CDR3 here is CASSESAVREQYF. The CDR3 nucleotides are TGTGCCAGCAGTGAATCAGCGGTGAGAGAGCAGTACTTC.